This entry features one T cell receptor beta chain sequence. Replicate PCRs run on sorted subsets employed approximately 0.2 ug DNA, around 27,000 T cell genomes. Sequencing was performed with immunoSEQ multiplex PCR; in TCRdb, only in-frame clones are kept and a portion is missing. The sample has some 2.1 million clones, roughly 95% seen once; the top ten hold 0.13%. This sample stems from a study of shared clonotypes between healthy human individuals. The CDR3 is made up of 15 amino acids. Germline V gene data show CDR1 as SGHRS and CDR2 as YFSETQ. V dropped 1 base and J dropped 0 bases, with 11 bases sitting between them.

This TCR was sampled from a man younger than 30 in good health. The specimen sequenced was naive CD4+ T cells sorted from blood. Subset noted: CD45RA+ positively selected. J is TRBJ2-7 and V is TRBV5-1; TRBD1 might be the D (5 bases). The CDR3, as DNA: TGCGCCAGCAGCTTGACAGGAAAGAGCTCCTACGAGCAGTACTTC. Amino acid sequence: CASSLTGKSSYEQYF.